The 29 T cell receptor beta chains below all came from one sample that was sequenced in a study of blood T cell repertoires in COVID-19. The assay was immunoSEQ multiplex PCR, and TCRdb's table has in-frame clones only and misses some. The table includes roughly 380,000 clones, about 91% detected once. What was sequenced was peripheral blood. The receptors stem from a woman aged 40 to 50 with COVID-19, enrolled during active disease.

This chain uses TRBV15 with TRBJ2-1, with 10 bases lining up with TRBD1. This CDR3 has 15 residues. After removal of 3 bases from V and 3 bases from J, the junction contained 2 bases not matched to a gene. Germline CDR1 is LNHNV and CDR2 is YYDKDF (reference sequence). The CDR3 region has the DNA TGTGCCACCAGCAGGGGGACAGGGGACTACAATGAGCAGTTCTTC. This sequence encodes CATSRGTGDYNEQFF.

V gene TRBV7-3 combines with J gene TRBJ1-5; D not resolved. From germline, CDR1 is SGHTA and CDR2 FQGTGA. The CDR3 sequence is 13 residues long. V lost 0 bases to trimming and J lost 5 bases, with 5 bases between them. In nucleotides, the CDR3 is TGTGCCAGCAGCTTAACTGCGGATCAGCCCCAGCATTTT. This gives the protein CASSLTADQPQHF. The full variable domain, in which reference TRBV7-3 and TRBJ1-5 provide the parts outside the CDR3, is GAGVSQTPSNKVTEKGKYVELRCDPISGHTALYWYRQSLGQGPEFLIYFQGTGAADDSGLPNDRFFAVRPEGSVSTLKIQRTERGDSAVYLCASSLTADQPQHFGDGTRLSIL.

V and J are TRBV5-4 and TRBJ2-2; 10 bases agree with TRBD2. Unmatched junction bases numbered 9, after V lost 0 bases and J lost 7 bases. Looked up from germline, CDR1 is SGHNT and CDR2 is YYREEE (reference sequence). The length of the CDR3 is 17 residues. CDR3 DNA sequence: TGTGCCAGCAGCTTGGTCAGCGGGGGGGCCTTTGGCGGGGAGCTGTTTTTT. Translating it yields CASSLVSGGAFGGELFF. Combining the CDR3 with reference TRBV5-4 and TRBJ2-2 gives the whole variable domain ETGVTQSPTHLIKTRGQQVTLRCSSQSGHNTVSWYQQALGQGPQFIFQYYREEENGRGNFPPRFSGLQFPNYSSELNVNALELDDSALYLCASSLVSGGAFGGELFFGEGSRLTVL.

V is TRBV29-1 and J is TRBJ1-5, with 12 bases lining up with TRBD1. This CDR3 spans 15 amino acids. The V gene end was trimmed by 6 bases and the J gene end by 6 bases; junction bases not matched to a gene: 9. Germline loops: CDR1 SQVTM, CDR2 ANQGSEA. CDR3 sequence: CSVSPGTGGGQPQHF. The DNA of the CDR3 is TGCAGCGTATCTCCCGGGACAGGGGGCGGTCAGCCCCAGCATTTT.

V and J are TRBV28 and TRBJ2-7; 9 positions match TRBD1. The germline gives CDR1 MDHEN, CDR2 SYDVKM. The CDR3 loop spans 16 amino acids. Trimming at V came to 6 bases and at J to 1 base, leaving 10 bases not matched to a gene. The CDR3, as DNA: TGTGCCAGCAGACCTACTCCGGGACAGGGTTCCTACGAGCAGTACTTC. Its protein is CASRPTPGQGSYEQYF.

V usage is TRBV28 and J usage is TRBJ2-2, with D possibly being TRBD1 (6 bases). The CDR3 runs 15 residues. Germline V gene lookup returns CDR1 MDHEN and CDR2 SYDVKM. Trimming pared 4 bases from V and 0 bases from J, leaving 9 bases between. The CDR3: CASSWWTANTGELFF. The CDR3 bases are TGTGCCAGCAGTTGGTGGACAGCGAACACCGGGGAGCTGTTTTTT.

This clone was counted once. The genes are TRBV28 and TRBJ2-3; possible D gene TRBD1, 6 bases. The CDR3 covers 16 residues. Looked up from germline, CDR1 is MDHEN and CDR2 is SYDVKM. Trimming pared 6 bases from V and 1 base from J, leaving 17 bases between. The CDR3 nucleotides are TGTGCCAGCAGAAATCAACAGGGCTTGGGCACAGATACGCAGTATTTT. This sequence encodes CASRNQQGLGTDTQYF.

V and J are TRBV10-3 and TRBJ1-1, with D possibly being TRBD1 (5 bases). This CDR3 has 13 amino acids. The germline V and J ends were trimmed by 0 bases and 5 bases, with 7 bases remaining between them. In germline, CDR1 is ENHRY, CDR2 SYGVKD. The CDR3 protein is CAISESRGTEAFF. In nucleotides, the CDR3 is TGTGCCATCAGTGAGTCAAGGGGAACTGAAGCTTTCTTT.

The genes are TRBV27 and TRBJ1-1; tentatively, D is TRBD1 (6 bases). This CDR3 is 13 amino acids long. The germline V gene encodes CDR1 MNHEY and CDR2 SMNVEV (reference sequence). V gave up 5 bases and J gave up 0 bases, with 7 bases separating them. CDR3 sequence: CASSDRMNTEAFF. In DNA form, the CDR3 reads TGTGCCAGCAGTGACAGGATGAACACTGAAGCTTTCTTT.

The rearrangement links TRBV28 to TRBJ1-1; D unclear. The CDR3 has 13 residues. The ends were cut back, 7 bases at V and 5 bases at J, with 14 bases in the middle. The germline V gene encodes CDR1 MDHEN and CDR2 SYDVKM. This CDR3 reads CASIRLDSTEAFF. The CDR3 DNA follows: TGTGCCAGCATTCGACTGGACTCTACTGAAGCTTTCTTT.

The V gene is TRBV28, the J gene TRBJ1-1; D is undetermined. The CDR3 has 15 amino acids. V shed 5 bases and J shed 0 bases, with 13 bases lying between them. CDR1 is MDHEN, CDR2 SYDVKM, per germline. The CDR3 reads CASSNLEGVNTEAFF. In DNA form, the CDR3 reads TGTGCCAGCAGTAACCTGGAGGGTGTGAACACTGAAGCTTTCTTT.

The chain has TRBV5-1 and TRBJ2-7, with no clear D. Trimming left V 0 bases short and J 2 bases short, with 12 bases between. The CDR3 has 15 residues. Germline V gene data show CDR1 as SGHRS and CDR2 as YFSETQ. In DNA form, the CDR3 reads TGCGCCAGCAGCTTGGAGTCTATCCCACCCTACGAGCAGTACTTC. Amino acids: CASSLESIPPYEQYF.

This clone was observed a few times. This sequence joins TRBV11-1 and TRBJ1-1, with D maybe TRBD1 (5 bases). V was pared by 5 bases and J by 7 bases, with 20 bases between. This CDR3 has 15 amino acids. CDR1 is SGHAT and CDR2 is FQDESV in the germline V gene (reference sequence). The CDR3 nucleotides read TGTGCCAGCAGCCTCAACACTGACAGTACTATTGAAGCTTTCTTT. This translates into CASSLNTDSTIEAFF.

The V gene is TRBV6-5, the J gene TRBJ1-2, with 7 bases fitting TRBD1. Germline V gives CDR1 MNHEY, CDR2 SVGAGI. The CDR3 runs to 13 residues. V shed 6 bases, J shed 6 bases, and the junction held 7 bases outside the gene matches. This chain's CDR3 is CASRTTGEDGYTF. CDR3 nucleotides: TGTGCCAGCAGAACAACAGGGGAAGATGGCTACACCTTC.

This clone has a handful of counts. The junction differs from germline at one of its ends, possibly a read error. The chain recombines TRBV2 with TRBJ2-5, with a tentative D call TRBD2 (5 bases). CDR1 is SNHLY, CDR2 FYNNEI, per germline. This CDR3 comprises 12 residues. CDR3 residues: CASSSSPGKHDF. DNA for the CDR3: TGTGCCAGCAGTTCCTCTCCCGGGAAACACGACTTC. The full variable domain, in which reference TRBV2 and TRBJ2-5 provide the parts outside the CDR3, is EPEVTQTPSHQVTQMGQEVILRCVPISNHLYFYWYRQILGQKVEFLVSFYNNEISEKSEIFDDQFSVERPDGSNFTLKIRSTKLEDSAMYFCASSSSPGKHDFGPGTRLLVL.

The chain carries TRBV5-1 and TRBJ2-3, with TRBD2 matching 10 bases. Germline-derived CDR1 and CDR2 are SGHRS and YFSETQ. This CDR3 contains 15 residues. Losses at the gene ends were 4 bases for V and 4 bases for J; bases not matched to a gene: 6. The CDR3 DNA reads TGCGCCAGCAGCGATACTAGCGGGGCCCCAGATACGCAGTATTTT. The encoded protein is CASSDTSGAPDTQYF.

Here the CDR3 reads CASSPARGVSYEQYF. CDR3 bases: TGTGCCAGCAGCCCCGCCAGGGGTGTCTCCTACGAGCAGTACTTC. This chain links TRBV28 with TRBJ2-7; D may be TRBD1 (6 bases). Germline CDR1 reads MDHEN; CDR2 reads SYDVKM. V was shortened by 6 bases and J by 0 bases, with 15 bases between the two germline ends. The CDR3 length is 15 residues. The complete variable domain, with remaining parts taken from reference TRBV28 and TRBJ2-7, reads DVKVTQSSRYLVKRTGEKVFLECVQDMDHENMFWYRQDPGLGLRLIYFSYDVKMKEKGDIPEGYSVSREKKERFSLILESASTNQTSMYLCASSPARGVSYEQYFGPGTRLTVT.

V usage is TRBV4-1 and J usage is TRBJ2-1, with 12 bases lining up with TRBD1. With V trimmed by 3 bases and J by 7 bases, 7 bases remained unmatched. Germline CDR1 reads MGHRA; CDR2 reads YSYEKL. The CDR3 contains 16 residues. CDR3 protein: CASSHPGQGALNEQFF. In DNA, the CDR3 is TGCGCCAGCAGCCACCCGGGACAGGGGGCGCTGAATGAGCAGTTCTTC.

V gene TRBV7-2 combines with J gene TRBJ2-7, with 12 bases fitting TRBD2. The CDR3 runs to 15 residues. V was clipped by 1 base and J by 7 bases; unmatched bases: 5. CDR1 SGHTA and CDR2 FQGNSA come from the germline V gene. The CDR3 sequence: CASSLVLAGGEEQYF. The CDR3 DNA follows: TGTGCCAGCAGCTTAGTTCTAGCGGGAGGGGAGGAGCAGTACTTC.

The chain employs TRBV4-3 and TRBJ1-3; D perhaps matches TRBD1 (6 bases). Trimming pared 3 bases from V and 7 bases from J, leaving 13 bases between. CDR1 and CDR2 from the germline V gene are LGHNA and YSLEER. The CDR3 spans 14 residues. DNA for the CDR3: TGCGCCAGCAGCCACACAGGGACCGGGAACACCATATATTTT. This encodes CASSHTGTGNTIYF.

In its sample, this clone was seen many times. V and J are TRBV5-1 and TRBJ2-7; possibly TRBD1 for D (5 bases). In germline, CDR1 is SGHRS, CDR2 YFSETQ. The CDR3 totals 13 residues. V was trimmed by 2 bases and J by 5 bases, leaving 11 bases between them. Here the CDR3 reads CASSLVLGHEQYF. The CDR3 coding sequence is TGCGCCAGCAGCTTAGTGTTGGGGCACGAGCAGTACTTC.

In this sample, this clone turned up once. V is TRBV7-2 and J is TRBJ1-6; D is undetermined. V lost 7 bases, J lost 0 bases, and 19 bases lay in between. The CDR3 consists of 18 residues. Germline CDR1 reads SGHTA; CDR2 reads FQGNSA. The CDR3 DNA reads TGTGCCAGCACCCTTAGTATAGGCCGGAGCTCCTATAATTCACCCCTCCACTTT. Translated, it gives CASTLSIGRSSYNSPLHF.

This chain connects TRBV19 to TRBJ2-3; TRBD2 matches at 7 bases. The CDR3 has 13 residues. The V gene's germline CDR1 is LNHDA and CDR2 SQIVND (reference sequence). The ends lost 10 bases at V and 4 bases at J; junction bases unmatched: 8. CDR3 DNA: TGTGCCACCTCGGGACGGGGGGCAGATACGCAGTATTTT. Amino acid sequence: CATSGRGADTQYF.

The chain uses TRBV28 and TRBJ1-4, with 7 bases aligning to TRBD1. Germline CDR1 and CDR2: MDHEN and SYDVKM. V lost 3 bases to trimming and J lost 8 bases; unmatched junction nucleotides: 9. The CDR3 extends over 15 amino acids. CDR3 region: CASSFHEGAQEKLFF. The CDR3 DNA reads as TGTGCCAGCAGTTTTCATGAGGGGGCGCAAGAAAAACTGTTTTTT.

The rearrangement joins TRBV6-2 or TRBV6-3 to TRBJ2-5, with TRBD1 matching over 7 bases. There are 13 residues in the CDR3. Germline-derived CDR1 and CDR2 are MNHEY and SVGEGT. Trimming removed 5 bases from V and 5 bases from J; junction bases left unmatched: 5. CDR3 loop: CASSLTGAETQYF. The CDR3 DNA follows: TGTGCCAGCAGTCTAACAGGGGCCGAGACCCAGTACTTC.

This clone was detected a few times. The chain is built from TRBV7-9 and TRBJ1-6, with TRBD1 matching 8 bases. Trimming removed 5 bases from V and 7 bases from J; junction bases left unmatched: 7. This CDR3 comprises 15 residues. Per the germline V gene, CDR1 is SEHNR and CDR2 is FQNEAQ (reference sequence). The CDR3: CASSPRQGPNSPLHF. As DNA, the CDR3 is TGTGCCAGCAGCCCTAGACAGGGGCCGAATTCACCCCTCCACTTT. The entire variable domain, with the rest obtained from reference TRBV7-9 and TRBJ1-6, is as follows: DTGVSQNPRHKITKRGQNVTFRCDPISEHNRLYWYRQTLGQGPEFLTYFQNEAQLEKSRLLSDRFSAERPKGSFSTLEIQRTEQGDSAMYLCASSPRQGPNSPLHFGNGTRLTVT.

V and J are TRBV5-4 and TRBJ1-2; D not certain. Per the germline V gene, CDR1 is SGHNT and CDR2 is YYREEE (reference sequence). Trimming took off 4 bases at V and 8 bases at J, with 15 bases between the two ends. This CDR3 is built from 13 residues. In nucleotides, the CDR3 is TGTGCCAGCAGCGGGCCCCAAGCCCACGGCTACACCTTC. This encodes CASSGPQAHGYTF.

V is TRBV28 and J is TRBJ1-3; 9 nucleotides agree with TRBD1. Germline V CDR1 and CDR2: MDHEN, SYDVKM. Trimming removed 7 bases from V and 0 bases from J; junction bases left unmatched: 7. The CDR3 sequence is 16 residues long. This chain's CDR3 is CASTSGDRVSGNTIYF. DNA of the CDR3: TGTGCCAGCACCTCCGGGGACAGGGTCTCTGGAAACACCATATATTTT. Based on the CDR3 plus reference TRBV28 and TRBJ1-3, the full variable domain is DVKVTQSSRYLVKRTGEKVFLECVQDMDHENMFWYRQDPGLGLRLIYFSYDVKMKEKGDIPEGYSVSREKKERFSLILESASTNQTSMYLCASTSGDRVSGNTIYFGEGSWLTVV.

This chain connects TRBV10-1 to TRBJ2-7, with 8 bases that match TRBD2. The V and J ends lost 6 bases and 2 bases, in that order; junction bases with no gene match: 9. Looked up from germline, CDR1 is WNHNN and CDR2 is SYGVQD (reference sequence). CDR3 length: 15 residues. CDR3 DNA sequence: TGCGCCAGCAGCGTTAGCGGGATCTGGACCTACGAGCAGTACTTC. Its translation: CASSVSGIWTYEQYF.